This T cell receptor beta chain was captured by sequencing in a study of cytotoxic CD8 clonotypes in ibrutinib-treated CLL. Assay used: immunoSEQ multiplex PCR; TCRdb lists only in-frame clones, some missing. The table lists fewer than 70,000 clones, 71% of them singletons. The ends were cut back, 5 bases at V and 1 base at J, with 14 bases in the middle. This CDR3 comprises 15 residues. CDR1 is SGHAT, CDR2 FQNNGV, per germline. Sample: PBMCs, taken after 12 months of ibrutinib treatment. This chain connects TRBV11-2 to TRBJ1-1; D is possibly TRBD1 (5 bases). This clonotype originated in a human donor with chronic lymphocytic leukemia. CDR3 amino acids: CASSPPGPRNTEAFF. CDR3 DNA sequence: TGTGCCAGCAGCCCTCCGGGACCCAGGAACACTGAAGCTTTCTTT.